The 29 T cell receptor beta chains below were found in one sample sequenced in a study of patients and donors after allogeneic stem cell transplantation. One entry per CDR3 protein results from TCRdb running MiXCR on the RT-PCR reads. The data show under 30,000 distinct CDR3 sequences, with around 7.9% seen just once and around 50% held by the top ten. Input material: blood, either unsorted or a sorted T cell fraction (not recorded which). These receptors came from a human donor who was either an allogeneic HSCT recipient or a stem cell or donor lymphocyte infusion donor (not recorded which). It is not recorded whose cells these are; they may come from a transplant donor.

This clonotype was counted a few times. The V gene is TRBV27, the J gene TRBJ1-2, with TRBD1 as a possible D gene (5 bases). This CDR3 region has 16 residues. CDR1 is MNHEY and CDR2 is SMNVEV in the germline V gene (reference sequence). Trimming took off 5 bases at V and 8 bases at J, with 24 bases between the two ends. CDR3 in DNA: TGTGCCAGCAGTCCGGGACTCCTACTGACCAGGAAAGGCTACACCTTC. It is translated as CASSPGLLLTRKGYTF.

V is TRBV7-9 and J is TRBJ2-5; 7 bases align to TRBD1. The junction had 5 bases not matched to a gene; V was cut back by 2 bases and J by 5 bases. The CDR3 sequence is 14 residues long. Germline CDR1 is SEHNR and CDR2 is FQNEAQ (reference sequence). CDR3 nucleotides: TGTGCCAGCAGCTTACAGGGGGTTGAGGAGACCCAGTACTTC. Residues: CASSLQGVEETQYF.

This clonotype is classed as medium-sized (0.01 to 0.1%). The rearrangement joins TRBV20-1 to TRBJ2-3, with 7 bases fitting TRBD2. Germline lookup yields CDR1 DFQATT and CDR2 SNEGSKA (reference sequence). The CDR3 loop spans 15 amino acids. The V gene end was trimmed by 3 bases and the J gene end by 5 bases; junction bases not matched to a gene: 11. DNA for the CDR3: TGCAGTGCTAGTCGAGGGAGGGCCGTTGGAGATACGCAGTATTTT. It specifies CSASRGRAVGDTQYF.

The gene calls are TRBV11-3 and TRBJ1-1; D is ambiguous. This CDR3 spans 13 amino acids. V was shortened by 0 bases and J by 8 bases, with 10 bases between the two germline ends. Per germline, CDR1 SGHNT and CDR2 YENEEA. The CDR3 DNA reads as TGTGCCAGCAGCTTAGATCGCGCAAGCGAAGCTTTCTTT. Protein product: CASSLDRASEAFF.

This clonotype has just a few counts. The V call is TRBV6-5, the J call TRBJ2-3; D remains ambiguous. The germline gives CDR1 MNHEY, CDR2 SVGAGI. Trimming removed 2 bases from V and 1 base from J, with 13 bases in between. This CDR3 has 16 amino acids. This CDR3 reads CASSYALGRGTDTQYF. The CDR3 DNA is TGTGCCAGCAGTTACGCCTTAGGCCGGGGCACAGATACGCAGTATTTT.

The chain recombines TRBV10-3 with TRBJ2-7; TRBD2 aligns across 7 bases. Germline CDR1 is ENHRY and CDR2 is SYGVKD. Trimming took 7 bases from V and 0 from J; bases not matched to a gene: 9. The CDR3 is 15 amino acids. The CDR3 here is CAITASGKGSYEQYF. The CDR3, as DNA: TGTGCCATCACAGCCAGCGGGAAGGGCTCCTACGAGCAGTACTTC.

The chain carries TRBV7-9 and TRBJ2-3; D might be TRBD1 or TRBD2, each matching 5 bases. Germline V gives CDR1 SEHNR, CDR2 FQNEAQ (reference sequence). Trimming stripped 5 bases from V and 4 bases from J, with 13 bases between. The CDR3 contains 14 residues. This CDR3 is CASSSEGYADTQYF. The CDR3 DNA is TGTGCCAGCAGCAGCGAGGGGTACGCAGATACGCAGTATTTT. Supplemented by reference TRBV7-9 and TRBJ2-3, the full variable domain reads DTGVSQNPRHKITKRGQNVTFRCDPISEHNRLYWYRQTLGQGPEFLTYFQNEAQLEKSRLLSDRFSAERPKGSFSTLEIQRTEQGDSAMYLCASSSEGYADTQYFGPGTRLTVL.

This clonotype has a count of ten or more. The rearrangement uses TRBV5-1 and TRBJ2-1, with D perhaps matching TRBD1 (5 bases). Germline CDR1 SGHRS, CDR2 YFSETQ. The CDR3 is made up of 14 amino acids. V lost 4 bases and J 4 bases, leaving 12 bases between the germline ends. CDR3 region: CASSGQGYYNEQFF. CDR3 sequence (DNA): TGCGCCAGCAGCGGGCAGGGTTATTACAATGAGCAGTTCTTC.

This chain links TRBV11-3 with TRBJ2-5; the D gene is possibly TRBD1 (5 bases). The CDR3 covers 15 residues. CDR1 and CDR2 (germline): SGHNT, YENEEA. V shed 4 bases and J shed 5 bases, with 17 bases lying between them. The CDR3, as DNA: TGTGCCAGCAGCTCCGACGTGGGGCTTGGGGAGACCCAGTACTTC. This translates into CASSSDVGLGETQYF.

This clonotype was recorded a few times. The chain employs TRBV16 and TRBJ1-1; D might be TRBD1 (5 bases). This CDR3 has 15 residues. Germline V CDR1 and CDR2: KGHSY, FQNENV. V was pared by 0 bases and J by 7 bases, with 15 bases between. In DNA form, the CDR3 reads TGTGCCAGCAGCCAATCCTCGGGGCACGGTATTGAAGCTTTCTTT. This codes for CASSQSSGHGIEAFF.

Many counts were recorded for this clonotype. The chain uses TRBV4-2 and TRBJ2-5, with 12 bases identical to TRBD2. CDR1 and CDR2 from the germline V gene are LGHNA and YNFKEQ. After removal of 1 base from V and 4 bases from J, the junction contained 4 bases not matched to a gene. The CDR3 length is 16 residues. This chain's CDR3 is CASSQVASGGAETQYF. The CDR3 DNA follows: TGTGCCAGCAGCCAAGTAGCTAGCGGGGGGGCAGAGACCCAGTACTTC.

This clonotype was seen a few times. The V gene is TRBV20-1, the J gene TRBJ2-1; 8 bases align to TRBD2. The junction had 7 bases not matched to a gene; V was cut back by 3 bases and J by 6 bases. The CDR3 loop spans 14 amino acids. The germline CDR1 and CDR2 sequences are DFQATT and SNEGSKA (reference sequence). The chain's CDR3 is CSASNAGGANEQFF. The CDR3 region has the DNA TGCAGTGCTAGTAACGCCGGGGGGGCCAATGAGCAGTTCTTC.

In this sample, this clonotype turned up many times. This chain uses TRBV20-1 with TRBJ2-3; possibly TRBD2 for D (5 bases). Germline V lookup: CDR1 DFQATT, CDR2 SNEGSKA (reference sequence). Trimming stripped 2 bases from V and 5 bases from J, with 5 bases between. The CDR3 is 11 residues long. CDR3 in amino acids: CSARRGDTQYF. Written as DNA, the CDR3 is TGCAGTGCTAGACGGGGAGATACGCAGTATTTT.

The rearrangement joins TRBV15 to TRBJ1-2; 8 nucleotides align to TRBD1. Trimming at V came to 0 bases and at J to 2 bases, leaving 5 bases not matched to a gene. The CDR3 totals 16 residues. Germline assignment: CDR1 LNHNV and CDR2 YYDKDF (reference sequence). The CDR3 spells CATSRDLTGGNYGYTF. CDR3 DNA: TGTGCCACCAGCAGAGATCTAACAGGGGGAAACTATGGCTACACCTTC.

This clonotype was observed at least ten times. This chain joins TRBV2 and TRBJ2-3, with D unclear. The CDR3 extends over 13 amino acids. V dropped 4 bases and J dropped 0 bases, with 5 bases sitting between them. Germline V lookup: CDR1 SNHLY, CDR2 FYNNEI. The DNA for the CDR3 is TGTGCCAGCAGTGTGGAGAGCACAGATACGCAGTATTTT. Amino acids: CASSVESTDTQYF.

The chain has TRBV10-3 and TRBJ2-1; 9 bases are shared with TRBD1. V lost 9 bases and J lost 1; bases outside the gene matches: 1. The germline gives CDR1 ENHRY, CDR2 SYGVKD. The CDR3 is 13 amino acids. CDR3 in amino acids: CAMGQGSYNEQFF. DNA for the CDR3: TGTGCCATGGGACAGGGTTCCTACAATGAGCAGTTCTTC.

In its sample, this clonotype was seen many times. V and J are TRBV7-9 and TRBJ1-5; perhaps TRBD1 as D (5 bases). This CDR3 region has 17 residues. From germline, CDR1 is SEHNR and CDR2 FQNEAQ (reference sequence). V dropped 5 bases and J dropped 4 bases, with 21 bases sitting between them. Here the CDR3 reads CASSRDHDRGENQPQHF. DNA for the CDR3: TGTGCCAGCAGCCGCGACCACGACCGAGGGGAAAATCAGCCCCAGCATTTT.

This clonotype is termed medium-sized. This sequence joins TRBV7-9 and TRBJ1-1, with D perhaps matching TRBD1 (6 bases). This CDR3 has 14 amino acids. V lost 5 bases to trimming and J lost 8 bases, with 18 bases between them. CDR1 is SEHNR, CDR2 FQNEAQ, per germline (reference sequence). The CDR3, as DNA: TGTGCCAGCAGCCTAGAGACAGGCCGTGGAGAAGCTTTCTTT. Protein product: CASSLETGRGEAFF. Full variable domain (remainder filled in from reference TRBV7-9 and TRBJ1-1): DTGVSQNPRHKITKRGQNVTFRCDPISEHNRLYWYRQTLGQGPEFLTYFQNEAQLEKSRLLSDRFSAERPKGSFSTLEIQRTEQGDSAMYLCASSLETGRGEAFFGQGTRLTVV.

The V gene is TRBV6-6, the J gene TRBJ1-1; D gene uncertain. This CDR3 comprises 13 residues. Germline values: CDR1 MNHNY, CDR2 SVGAGI (reference sequence). Between the trimmed V and J ends, which lost 4 bases and 5 bases, there was a span of 11 bases. The CDR3 DNA sequence: TGTGCCAGCAGTTCACAGCCAGGAACTGAAGCTTTCTTT. It is translated as CASSSQPGTEAFF.

This clonotype was counted many times. The chain's CDR3 is CASTRTGGYEQYF. As DNA, the CDR3 is TGTGCCAGCACCCGAACAGGGGGTTACGAGCAGTACTTC. The rearrangement uses TRBV28 and TRBJ2-7, with TRBD1 matching 8 bases. CDR3 size: 13 residues. Losses at the gene ends were 7 bases for V and 4 bases for J; bases not matched to a gene: 6. The germline V gene has CDR1 MDHEN and CDR2 SYDVKM. The complete variable domain, with remaining parts taken from reference TRBV28 and TRBJ2-7, reads DVKVTQSSRYLVKRTGEKVFLECVQDMDHENMFWYRQDPGLGLRLIYFSYDVKMKEKGDIPEGYSVSREKKERFSLILESASTNQTSMYLCASTRTGGYEQYFGPGTRLTVT.

This clonotype was detected many times. This rearrangement joins TRBV20-1 to TRBJ2-3, with D possibly matching TRBD2 (6 bases). The CDR3 is 14 residues long. The V and J ends lost 3 bases and 2 bases respectively, with 12 bases between them. The germline gives CDR1 DFQATT, CDR2 SNEGSKA (reference sequence). CDR3 region: CSARRGDATDTQYF. The CDR3 DNA sequence: TGCAGTGCTAGGCGGGGCGACGCCACAGATACGCAGTATTTT.

V and J are TRBV24-1 and TRBJ2-3; D is perhaps TRBD2 (5 bases). This CDR3 has 15 residues. With 1 base removed from V and 4 bases from J, the gap between germline ends came to 11 bases. Germline loops: CDR1 KGHDR, CDR2 SFDVKD. The CDR3 sequence is CATSDFGMGADTQYF. The CDR3, as DNA: TGTGCCACCAGTGATTTCGGCATGGGAGCAGATACGCAGTATTTT.

The chain links TRBV7-8 to TRBJ2-1; 10 bases map to TRBD1. The germline V gene encodes CDR1 SGHVS and CDR2 FQNEAQ. This CDR3 contains 16 residues. The V segment lost 5 bases and the J segment 2 bases; nucleotides outside the gene matches: 6. The CDR3 sequence: CASSTRTGGPYNEQFF. The CDR3 coding sequence is TGTGCCAGCAGCACCCGGACAGGGGGACCCTACAATGAGCAGTTCTTC. The full variable domain, with the rest looked up from reference TRBV7-8 and TRBJ2-1, is GAGVSQSPRYKVAKRGQDVALRCDPISGHVSLFWYQQALGQGPEFLTYFQNEAQLDKSGLPSDRFFAERPEGSVSTLKIQRTQQEDSAVYLCASSTRTGGPYNEQFFGPGTRLTVL.

The chain has TRBV11-3 and TRBJ1-2, with 8 bases lining up with TRBD1. This CDR3 is built from 12 residues. Germline V gene data show CDR1 as SGHNT and CDR2 as YENEEA. The V and J ends lost 6 bases and 9 bases, in that order; junction bases with no gene match: 6. The CDR3 DNA sequence: TGTGCCAGCAGAATAACAGGGGGAAGCTACACCTTC. Encoded protein: CASRITGGSYTF.

In its sample, this clonotype was seen many times. In nucleotides, the CDR3 is TGTGCCACCGGGACAGAGCTCGGCTACACCTTC. Amino acid sequence: CATGTELGYTF. This chain joins TRBV24-1 and TRBJ1-2; 7 bases match TRBD1. V dropped 9 bases and J dropped 8; count of bases not matched to a gene: 5. Germline V gene lookup returns CDR1 KGHDR and CDR2 SFDVKD. There are 11 residues in the CDR3.

At least ten counts were recorded for this clonotype. The V call is TRBV7-9, the J call TRBJ1-4; no definite D call. V lost 4 bases, J lost 5 bases, and 5 bases lay in between. The germline gives CDR1 SEHNR, CDR2 FQNEAQ (reference sequence). The CDR3 covers 12 residues. For the CDR3, the DNA is TGTGCCAGCAGCTCTCTAAATGAAAAACTGTTTTTT. This encodes CASSSLNEKLFF. Combining the CDR3 with reference TRBV7-9 and TRBJ1-4 gives the whole variable domain DTGVSQNPRHKITKRGQNVTFRCDPISEHNRLYWYRQTLGQGPEFLTYFQNEAQLEKSRLLSDRFSAERPKGSFSTLEIQRTEQGDSAMYLCASSSLNEKLFFGSGTQLSVL.

The rearrangement uses TRBV7-9 and TRBJ2-5; TRBD2 agrees at 9 bases. Germline V lookup: CDR1 SEHNR, CDR2 FQNEAQ (reference sequence). This CDR3 region has 15 residues. The V segment lost 5 bases and the J segment 3 bases; nucleotides outside the gene matches: 7. The CDR3 reads CASSPGRLAEETQYF. Written as DNA, the CDR3 is TGTGCCAGCAGCCCCGGTCGACTAGCGGAAGAGACCCAGTACTTC.

The V call is TRBV4-1, the J call TRBJ2-2; D gene ambiguous. Per germline, CDR1 MGHRA and CDR2 YSYEKL. The CDR3 contains 18 residues. Trimming stripped 1 base from V and 0 bases from J, with 15 bases between. CDR3 in DNA: TGCGCCAGCAGCCAAGTCTACCCGGCGAATCCGAACACCGGGGAGCTGTTTTTT. Its translation is CASSQVYPANPNTGELFF.

A note on this clonotype: A read error may be the cause here, since a much bigger clone is one base away. The V call is TRBV5-1, the J call TRBJ2-7; 10 nucleotides match TRBD1. CDR1 and CDR2 from the germline V gene are SGHRS and YFSETQ. The CDR3 length is 14 residues. The CDR3 sequence is CASSPTGGGDEQHF. CDR3 in DNA: TGCGCCAGCAGCCCGACAGGGGGCGGCGACGAGCAGCACTTC.